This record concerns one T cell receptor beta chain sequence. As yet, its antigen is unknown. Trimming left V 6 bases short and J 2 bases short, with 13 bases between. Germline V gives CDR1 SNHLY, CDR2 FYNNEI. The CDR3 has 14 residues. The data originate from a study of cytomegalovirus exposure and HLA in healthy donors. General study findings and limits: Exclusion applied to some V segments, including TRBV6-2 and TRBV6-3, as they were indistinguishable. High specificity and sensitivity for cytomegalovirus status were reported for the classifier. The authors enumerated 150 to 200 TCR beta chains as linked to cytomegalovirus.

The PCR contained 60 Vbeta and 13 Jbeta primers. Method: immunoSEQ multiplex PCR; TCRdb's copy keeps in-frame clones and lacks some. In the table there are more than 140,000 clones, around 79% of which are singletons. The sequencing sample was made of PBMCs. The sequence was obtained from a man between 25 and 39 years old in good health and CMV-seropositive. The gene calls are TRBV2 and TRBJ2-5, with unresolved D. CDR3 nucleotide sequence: TGTGCCAGCAGCGGAACAGTCATTCAAGAGACCCAGTACTTC. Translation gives CASSGTVIQETQYF.